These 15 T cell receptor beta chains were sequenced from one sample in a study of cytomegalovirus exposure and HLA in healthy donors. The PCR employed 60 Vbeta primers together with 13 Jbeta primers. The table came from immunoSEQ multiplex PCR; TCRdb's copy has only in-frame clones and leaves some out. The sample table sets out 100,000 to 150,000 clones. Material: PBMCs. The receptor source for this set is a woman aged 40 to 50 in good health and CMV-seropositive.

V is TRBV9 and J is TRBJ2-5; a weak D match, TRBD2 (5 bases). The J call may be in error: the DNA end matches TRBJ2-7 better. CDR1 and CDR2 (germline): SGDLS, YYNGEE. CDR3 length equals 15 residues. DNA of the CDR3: TGTGCCAGCAGCGTAGCTCCGGGGTGGGGATACGAGCAGTACTTC. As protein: CASSVAPGWGYEQYF.

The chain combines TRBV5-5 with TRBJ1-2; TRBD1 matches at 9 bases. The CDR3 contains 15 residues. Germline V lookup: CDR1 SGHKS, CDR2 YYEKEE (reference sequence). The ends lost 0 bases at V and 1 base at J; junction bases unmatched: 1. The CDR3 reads CASSLGQGVNYGYTF. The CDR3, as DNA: TGTGCCAGCAGCTTGGGACAGGGGGTTAACTATGGCTACACCTTC. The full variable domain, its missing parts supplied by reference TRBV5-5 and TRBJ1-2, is DAGVTQSPTHLIKTRGQQVTLRCSPISGHKSVSWYQQVLGQGPQFIFQYYEKEERGRGNFPDRFSARQFPNYSSELNVNALLLGDSALYLCASSLGQGVNYGYTFGSGTRLTVV.

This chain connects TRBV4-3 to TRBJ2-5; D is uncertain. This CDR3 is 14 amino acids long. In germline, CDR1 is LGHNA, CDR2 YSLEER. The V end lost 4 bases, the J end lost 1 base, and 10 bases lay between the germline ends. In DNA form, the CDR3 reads TGCGCCAGCAGCCGAGTTGCCTCCCAAGAGACCCAGTACTTC. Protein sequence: CASSRVASQETQYF.

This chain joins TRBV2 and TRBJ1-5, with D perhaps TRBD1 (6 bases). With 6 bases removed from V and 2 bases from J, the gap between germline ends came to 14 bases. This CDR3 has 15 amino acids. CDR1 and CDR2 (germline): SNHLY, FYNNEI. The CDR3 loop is CASSGRGAGNQPQHF. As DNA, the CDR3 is TGTGCCAGCAGCGGGCGGGGGGCAGGCAATCAGCCCCAGCATTTT. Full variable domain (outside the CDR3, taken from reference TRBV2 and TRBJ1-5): EPEVTQTPSHQVTQMGQEVILRCVPISNHLYFYWYRQILGQKVEFLVSFYNNEISEKSEIFDDQFSVERPDGSNFTLKIRSTKLEDSAMYFCASSGRGAGNQPQHFGDGTRLSIL.

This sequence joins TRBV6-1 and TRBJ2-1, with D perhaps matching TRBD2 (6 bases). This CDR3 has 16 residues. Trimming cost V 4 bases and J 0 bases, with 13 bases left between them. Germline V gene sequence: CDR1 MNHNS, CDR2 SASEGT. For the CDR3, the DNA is TGTGCCAGCAGTGTCATAGCGGAGAGCTCCTACAATGAGCAGTTCTTC. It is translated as CASSVIAESSYNEQFF.

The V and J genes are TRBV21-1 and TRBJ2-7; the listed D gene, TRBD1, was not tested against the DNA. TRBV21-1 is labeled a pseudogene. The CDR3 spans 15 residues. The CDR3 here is CARRGRDTFSYEQYF. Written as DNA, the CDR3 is TGTGCCAGGAGGGGGCGGGACACATTCTCCTACGAGCAGTACTTC.

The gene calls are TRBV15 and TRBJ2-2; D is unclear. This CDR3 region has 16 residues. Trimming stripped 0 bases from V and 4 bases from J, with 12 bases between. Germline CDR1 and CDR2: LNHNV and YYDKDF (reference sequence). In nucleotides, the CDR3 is TGTGCCACCAGCAGAGACCGCGGATCGTTCACCGGGGAGCTGTTTTTT. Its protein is CATSRDRGSFTGELFF.

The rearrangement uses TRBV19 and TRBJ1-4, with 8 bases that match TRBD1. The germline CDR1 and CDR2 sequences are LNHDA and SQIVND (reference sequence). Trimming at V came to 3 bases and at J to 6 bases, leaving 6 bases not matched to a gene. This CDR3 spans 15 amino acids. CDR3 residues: CASSMMTGVDEKLFF. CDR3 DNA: TGTGCCAGTAGTATGATGACAGGGGTAGATGAAAAACTGTTTTTT.

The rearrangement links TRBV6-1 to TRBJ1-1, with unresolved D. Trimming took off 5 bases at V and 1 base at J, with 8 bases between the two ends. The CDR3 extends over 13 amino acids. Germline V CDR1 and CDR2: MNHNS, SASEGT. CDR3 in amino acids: CASSSSGNTEAFF. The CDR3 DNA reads TGTGCCAGCAGTTCCTCAGGGAACACTGAAGCTTTCTTT.

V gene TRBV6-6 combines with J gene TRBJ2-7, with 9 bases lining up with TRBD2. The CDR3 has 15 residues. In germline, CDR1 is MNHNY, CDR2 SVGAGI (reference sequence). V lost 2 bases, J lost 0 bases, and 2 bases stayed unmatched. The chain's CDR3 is CASSYPSGISYEQYF. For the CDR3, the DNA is TGTGCCAGCAGTTACCCTAGCGGGATCTCCTACGAGCAGTACTTC.

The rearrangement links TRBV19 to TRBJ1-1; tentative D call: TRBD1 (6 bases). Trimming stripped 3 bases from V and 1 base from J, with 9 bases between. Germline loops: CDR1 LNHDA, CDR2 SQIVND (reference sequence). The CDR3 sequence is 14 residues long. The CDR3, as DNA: TGTGCCAGTAGTATCGGACAGCCGAACACTGAAGCTTTCTTT. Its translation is CASSIGQPNTEAFF.

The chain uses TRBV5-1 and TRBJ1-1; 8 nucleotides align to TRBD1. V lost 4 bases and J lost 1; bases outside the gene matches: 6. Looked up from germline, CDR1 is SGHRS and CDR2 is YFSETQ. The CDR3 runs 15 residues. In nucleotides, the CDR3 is TGCGCCAGCAGCGCCCAGGGGGCTCGGAACACTGAAGCTTTCTTT. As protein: CASSAQGARNTEAFF.

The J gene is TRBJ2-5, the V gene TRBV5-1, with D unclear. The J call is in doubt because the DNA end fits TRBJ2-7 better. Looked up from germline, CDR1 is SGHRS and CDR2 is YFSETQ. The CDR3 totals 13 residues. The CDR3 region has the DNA TGCGCCAGCAGTTCTGACGGAGCCTACGAGCAGTACTTC. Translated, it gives CASSSDGAYEQYF.

The CDR3 is CASSSTGPSSYNSPLHF. CDR3 nucleotide sequence: TGTGCCAGCAGTTCGACAGGGCCGAGCTCCTATAATTCACCCCTCCACTTT. This chain uses TRBV27 with TRBJ1-6, with 7 nucleotides matching TRBD1. CDR3 length equals 17 residues. Germline V gene lookup returns CDR1 MNHEY and CDR2 SMNVEV (reference sequence). J lost 0 bases, V lost 4 bases, and 6 bases had no gene match.

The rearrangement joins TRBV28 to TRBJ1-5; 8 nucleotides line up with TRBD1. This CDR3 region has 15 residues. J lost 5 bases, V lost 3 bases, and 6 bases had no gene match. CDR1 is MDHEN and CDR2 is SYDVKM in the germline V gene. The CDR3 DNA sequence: TGTGCCAGCAGTTTGAGCAGGGGGCCCTATCAGCCCCAGCATTTT. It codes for CASSLSRGPYQPQHF.